These 19 T cell receptor beta chains came from one sample sequenced in a study of cytomegalovirus exposure and HLA in healthy donors. PCR was performed using 60 Vbeta and 13 Jbeta primers. TCRdb's copy holds only in-frame clones and misses some; the assay was immunoSEQ multiplex PCR. This sample carries approximately 190,000 clones, about 70% of them seen once, and the ten largest clones take 1.8%. Sequenced sample: PBMCs. The receptors shown here come from a woman aged 25 to 39 in good health and CMV-seronegative.

The chain couples TRBV7-9 to TRBJ2-7, with TRBD1 matching 7 bases. V trimming: 6 bases; J trimming: 0 bases; junction bases outside the gene matches: 11. Germline assignment: CDR1 SEHNR and CDR2 FQNEAQ (reference sequence). CDR3 length equals 16 residues. In DNA form, the CDR3 reads TGTGCCAGCAGTCCTCCTGTCACAGGGGTCTCCTACGAGCAGTACTTC. This encodes CASSPPVTGVSYEQYF.

The chain recombines TRBV27 with TRBJ1-5; D gene uncertain. V was clipped by 9 bases and J by 2 bases, with 23 bases between them. The germline V gene encodes CDR1 MNHEY and CDR2 SMNVEV (reference sequence). The CDR3 is 17 residues long. The CDR3: CASHAREPAYGNQPQHF. The CDR3 DNA reads TGTGCCAGTCACGCGCGGGAGCCCGCGTACGGCAATCAGCCCCAGCATTTT.

This chain links TRBV5-5 with TRBJ2-3; a possible D gene is TRBD1 (5 bases). Germline V gene sequence: CDR1 SGHKS, CDR2 YYEKEE (reference sequence). The CDR3 is 15 residues long. The V gene lost 4 bases and the J gene lost 0 bases, with 12 bases spanning the gap. The CDR3 nucleotides are TGTGCCAGCAGCCTCAGGACACTTAGCACAGATACGCAGTATTTT. As protein: CASSLRTLSTDTQYF.

This rearrangement joins TRBV7-2 to TRBJ1-5; TRBD1 matches 7 bases. This CDR3 has 15 residues. J lost 4 bases, V lost 5 bases, and 8 bases had no gene match. Per the germline V gene, CDR1 is SGHTA and CDR2 is FQGNSA. CDR3 region: CASSPPGTANQPQHF. The DNA of the CDR3 is TGTGCCAGCAGCCCGCCGGGGACAGCTAATCAGCCCCAGCATTTT.

The chain is built from TRBV19 and TRBJ2-7; 8 nucleotides agree with TRBD1. This CDR3 contains 13 residues. CDR1 is LNHDA and CDR2 is SQIVND in the germline V gene (reference sequence). Unmatched junction bases numbered 6, after V lost 6 bases and J lost 5 bases. The CDR3 protein is CASSQGAINEQYF. In nucleotides, the CDR3 is TGTGCCAGTAGCCAGGGGGCAATCAACGAGCAGTACTTC. Drawing the rest from reference TRBV19 and TRBJ2-7, the complete variable domain is DGGITQSPKYLFRKEGQNVTLSCEQNLNHDAMYWYRQDPGQGLRLIYYSQIVNDFQKGDIAEGYSVSREKKESFPLTVTSAQKNPTAFYLCASSQGAINEQYFGPGTRLTVT.

This clone was counted once. The J gene is TRBJ1-1, the V gene TRBV29-1; D gene ambiguous. CDR3 length equals 14 residues. The germline gives CDR1 SQVTM, CDR2 ANQGSEA. The germline V and J ends were trimmed by 1 base and 6 bases, with 15 bases remaining between them. The CDR3 loop is CSVEGDPRRAEAFF. CDR3 bases: TGCAGCGTTGAAGGTGACCCCCGGAGGGCTGAAGCTTTCTTT.

This clone was found once. The gene calls are TRBV19 and TRBJ2-1; 10 bases line up with TRBD2. There are 14 residues in the CDR3. Per germline, CDR1 LNHDA and CDR2 SQIVND (reference sequence). The junction had 4 bases not matched to a gene; V was cut back by 7 bases and J by 4 bases. The DNA for the CDR3 is TGTGCCAGTATGGTAGCGGGGGGTTACAATGAGCAGTTCTTC. Amino acids: CASMVAGGYNEQFF.

This chain uses TRBV6-5 with TRBJ1-1; 8 bases map to TRBD1. In germline, CDR1 is MNHEY, CDR2 SVGAGI. V dropped 8 bases and J dropped 4; count of bases not matched to a gene: 6. This CDR3 has 13 residues. CDR3 in DNA: TGTGCCAGCCGAATGGACAGGGTCACTGAAGCTTTCTTT. Amino acids: CASRMDRVTEAFF.

On this clone itself: A read error is possible here, since a much larger clone lies one base away. The chain couples TRBV7-6 to TRBJ2-5; 7 bases are a match to TRBD1. The J call may be faulty, since TRBJ2-7 better matches the DNA end. Germline V gives CDR1 SGHVS, CDR2 FNYEAQ. This CDR3 region has 13 residues. The CDR3 reads CASRRDSSYEQYF. CDR3 DNA: TGTGCCAGCAGGAGGGACAGCTCCTACGAGCAGTACTTC.

V gene TRBV4-1 combines with J gene TRBJ1-2; 8 bases line up with TRBD1. The CDR3 extends over 15 amino acids. Germline assignment: CDR1 MGHRA and CDR2 YSYEKL. Trimming cost V 5 bases and J 6 bases; bases outside gene matches: 11. The CDR3 coding sequence is TGCGCCAGCAGCAACCGGGACAGGAGGAATGATGGCTACACCTTC. This sequence encodes CASSNRDRRNDGYTF.

This clone appeared once. The chain employs TRBV6-5 and TRBJ2-1; 10 nucleotides line up with TRBD2. The trim removed 6 bases at V and 4 bases at J, leaving 6 bases unmatched. The CDR3 extends over 15 amino acids. The germline V gene encodes CDR1 MNHEY and CDR2 SVGAGI. In DNA, the CDR3 is TGTGCCAGCAGGGCCCCAGCGGGAGGGTACAATGAGCAGTTCTTC. Protein product: CASRAPAGGYNEQFF.

This clone was found a few times. The chain is built from TRBV6-5 and TRBJ2-7, with a possible D match to TRBD2 (5 bases). With 6 bases removed from V and 0 bases from J, the gap between germline ends came to 9 bases. The CDR3 has 13 amino acids. From germline, CDR1 is MNHEY and CDR2 SVGAGI. CDR3 sequence reads: CASRPRDSYEQYF. DNA for the CDR3: TGTGCCAGCAGGCCCCGGGACTCCTACGAGCAGTACTTC.

The chain joins TRBV2 to TRBJ1-2; D gene ambiguous. Germline-derived CDR1 and CDR2 are SNHLY and FYNNEI. V gave up 6 bases and J gave up 4 bases, with 15 bases separating them. This CDR3 region has 14 residues. CDR3 in DNA: TGTGCCAGCAGAACAACATCGCCGATCTATGGCTACACCTTC. Residues: CASRTTSPIYGYTF.

This clone showed up just a few times. The chain uses TRBV5-1 and TRBJ2-1; TRBD2 matches 11 bases. Per the germline V gene, CDR1 is SGHRS and CDR2 is YFSETQ. This CDR3 has 18 residues. V lost 0 bases to trimming and J lost 1 base; unmatched junction nucleotides: 6. The CDR3 reads CASSLELAGAGSYNEQFF. For the CDR3, the DNA is TGCGCCAGCAGCTTGGAACTAGCGGGGGCGGGGTCCTACAATGAGCAGTTCTTC.

This clone was seen just once. The V and J genes are TRBV7-9 and TRBJ1-6, with a weak D call TRBD1 (6 bases). Trimming cost V 4 bases and J 5 bases, with 12 bases left between them. The CDR3 sequence is 15 residues long. Germline V gene data show CDR1 as SEHNR and CDR2 as FQNEAQ (reference sequence). CDR3 loop: CASSSRTENNSPLHF. The CDR3, as DNA: TGTGCCAGCAGCTCGAGGACAGAAAATAATTCACCCCTCCACTTT.

Here the CDR3 DNA reads TGTGCCACTAGACAGGGGGATCCCTACGAGCAGTACTTC. It translates to CATRQGDPYEQYF. The chain joins TRBV19 to TRBJ2-7, with 9 positions matching TRBD1. Germline-derived CDR1 and CDR2 are LNHDA and SQIVND (reference sequence). V shed 10 bases and J 2 bases; nucleotides not matched to a gene: 6. The CDR3 runs 13 residues.

This chain links TRBV7-2 with TRBJ2-3, with D tentatively TRBD2 (5 bases). The CDR3 runs 13 residues. V lost 5 bases, J lost 6 bases, and 12 bases lay in between. The germline V gene encodes CDR1 SGHTA and CDR2 FQGNSA. CDR3 DNA: TGTGCCAGCAGCCCCGGGATCGGTGATACGCAGTATTTT. This gives the protein CASSPGIGDTQYF.

The J gene is TRBJ1-1, the V gene TRBV4-3, with TRBD1 matching over 7 bases. This CDR3 comprises 16 residues. Losses at the gene ends were 1 base for V and 5 bases for J; bases not matched to a gene: 10. Germline V lookup: CDR1 LGHNA, CDR2 YSLEER. Written as DNA, the CDR3 is TGCGCCAGCAGCCAAGGGAGGGCAGGGGGTCGTACTGAAGCTTTCTTT. Translated: CASSQGRAGGRTEAFF.

The rearrangement uses TRBV30 and TRBJ2-7; D is possibly TRBD2 (5 bases). The germline V gene encodes CDR1 GTSNPN and CDR2 SVGIG (reference sequence). The CDR3 spans 12 residues. The V end lost 1 base, the J end lost 2 bases, and 6 bases lay between the germline ends. Here the CDR3 DNA reads TGTGCCTGGAGTGCGGGGACCTACGAGCAGTACTTC. It codes for CAWSAGTYEQYF.